Sequencing of this T cell receptor (beta chain) was carried out in a study of shared clonotypes between healthy human individuals. Turning to the study itself: Three plates each covered CD4 naive and memory; CD8 naive two, CD8 memory one.

The sample holds a few counts of this clone. The V gene lost 7 bases and the J gene lost 7 bases, with 20 bases spanning the gap. Germline-derived CDR1 and CDR2 are MGHRA and YSYEKL. This CDR3 region has 15 residues. HIV-negative, healthy adults without recent acute infections or vaccinations were the donors. Sequenced by immunoSEQ multiplex PCR; TCRdb stores in-frame clones only, minus some. This sample has around 2.5 million clones, with roughly 93% found just once. This TCR derives from a man younger than 30 in good health. Some clones in this sample may be carry-over from other donors' samples. The sequencing sample was made of naive CD4+ T cells from PBMCs. Described subset: CD45RA+ positively selected. The rearrangement links TRBV4-1 to TRBJ1-5; D is unresolved. CDR3 nucleotide sequence: TGCGCCAGCAATGATGCCCAGGCAGTTGGGCAGCCCCAGCATTTT. Amino acid sequence: CASNDAQAVGQPQHF.